This T cell receptor (beta chain) was captured by sequencing in a study of blood T cell repertoires in COVID-19. CDR3 length equals 15 residues. Germline CDR1 and CDR2: SEHNR and FQNEAQ (reference sequence). V was shortened by 4 bases and J by 1 base, with 13 bases between the two germline ends. Authors' analysis steps: Nucleated cell counts were estimated from reference gene primer amplification. Measured with immunoSEQ multiplex PCR; TCRdb has only the in-frame clones, and not every one. The V and J calls and clone size come from that table; D and trimming were worked out from the DNA. The data hold 140,000 to 150,000 clones, with more than 70% observed a single time.

The origin of this receptor is a human donor in a cohort sampled during active COVID-19. This chain uses TRBV7-9 with TRBJ1-1; the D gene is possibly TRBD1 (6 bases). The sample was peripheral blood. The CDR3 spells CASSSTRGENTEAFF. The DNA for the CDR3 is TGTGCCAGCAGCTCAACCAGGGGAGAGAACACTGAAGCTTTCTTT.